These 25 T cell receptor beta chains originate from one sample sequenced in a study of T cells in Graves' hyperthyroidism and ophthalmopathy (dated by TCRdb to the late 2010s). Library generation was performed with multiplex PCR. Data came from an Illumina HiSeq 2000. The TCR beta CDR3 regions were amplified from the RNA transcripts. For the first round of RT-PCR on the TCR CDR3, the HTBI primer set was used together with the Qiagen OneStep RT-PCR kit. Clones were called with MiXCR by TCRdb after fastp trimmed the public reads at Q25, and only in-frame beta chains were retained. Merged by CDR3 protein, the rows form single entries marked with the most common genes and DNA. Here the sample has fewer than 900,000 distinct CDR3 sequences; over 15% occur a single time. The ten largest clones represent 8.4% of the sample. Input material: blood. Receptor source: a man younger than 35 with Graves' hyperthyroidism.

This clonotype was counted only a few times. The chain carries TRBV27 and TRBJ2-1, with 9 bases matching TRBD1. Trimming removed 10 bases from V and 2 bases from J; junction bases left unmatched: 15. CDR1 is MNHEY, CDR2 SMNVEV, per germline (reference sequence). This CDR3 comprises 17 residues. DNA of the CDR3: TGTGCCACCGGGACAGGGTCAATCCAAGGGCCCTACAATGAGCAGTTCTTC. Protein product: CATGTGSIQGPYNEQFF.

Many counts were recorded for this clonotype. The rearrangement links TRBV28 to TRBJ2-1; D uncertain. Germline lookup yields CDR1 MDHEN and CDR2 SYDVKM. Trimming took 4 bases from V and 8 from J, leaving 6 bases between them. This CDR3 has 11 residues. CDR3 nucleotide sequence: TGTGCCAGCAGTTCGGCGGATGAGCAGTTCTTC. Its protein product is CASSSADEQFF.

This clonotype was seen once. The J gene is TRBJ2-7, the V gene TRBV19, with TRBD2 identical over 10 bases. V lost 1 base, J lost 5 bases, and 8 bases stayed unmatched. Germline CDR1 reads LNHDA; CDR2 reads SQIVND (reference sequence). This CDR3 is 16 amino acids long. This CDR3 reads CASSIGLAGEWDEQYF. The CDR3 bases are TGTGCCAGTAGTATAGGGCTAGCGGGAGAATGGGACGAGCAGTACTTC.

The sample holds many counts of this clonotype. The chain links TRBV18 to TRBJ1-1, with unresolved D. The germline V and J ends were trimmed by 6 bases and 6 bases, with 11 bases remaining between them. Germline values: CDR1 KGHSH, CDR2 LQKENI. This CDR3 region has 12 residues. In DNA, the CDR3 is TGTGCCAGCTCCCCTGCGAGGGCTGAAGCTTTCTTT. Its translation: CASSPARAEAFF.

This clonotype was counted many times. CDR3 nucleotides: TGTGCCAGCAGTTTAGTCCTTGCCACTGAAGCTTTCTTT. Residues: CASSLVLATEAFF. The chain employs TRBV12-3 or TRBV12-4 and TRBJ1-1; D gene uncertain. V was shortened by 1 base and J by 4 bases, with 7 bases between the two germline ends. CDR3 length: 13 amino acids.

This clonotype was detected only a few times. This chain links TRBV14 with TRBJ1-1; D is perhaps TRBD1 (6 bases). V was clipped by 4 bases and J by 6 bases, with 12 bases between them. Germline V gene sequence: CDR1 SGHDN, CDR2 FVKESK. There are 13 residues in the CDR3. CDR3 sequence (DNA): TGTGCCAGCAGCCTCAGGGGTGGAGCTGAAGCTTTCTTT. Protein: CASSLRGGAEAFF.

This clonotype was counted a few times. Here the CDR3 reads CASRGLAGVDEQYF. The CDR3 nucleotides read TGCGCCAGCAGGGGACTAGCGGGAGTAGACGAGCAGTACTTC. V usage is TRBV4-1 and J usage is TRBJ2-7, with 14 positions matching TRBD2. V was clipped by 6 bases and J by 5 bases; unmatched bases: 3. Germline values: CDR1 MGHRA, CDR2 YSYEKL. This CDR3 has 14 amino acids.

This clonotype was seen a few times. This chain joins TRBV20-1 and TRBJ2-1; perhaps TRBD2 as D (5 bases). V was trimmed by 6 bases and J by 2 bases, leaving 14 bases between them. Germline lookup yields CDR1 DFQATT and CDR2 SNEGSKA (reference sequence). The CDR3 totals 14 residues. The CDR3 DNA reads TGCAGTGCGTATCTAGCTAGCACCTACAATGAGCAGTTCTTC. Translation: CSAYLASTYNEQFF.

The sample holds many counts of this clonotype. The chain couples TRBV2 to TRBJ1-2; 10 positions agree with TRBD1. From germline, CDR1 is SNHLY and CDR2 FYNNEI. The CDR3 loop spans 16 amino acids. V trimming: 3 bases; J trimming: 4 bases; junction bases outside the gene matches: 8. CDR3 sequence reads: CASSDSGTGEIYGYTF. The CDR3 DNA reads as TGTGCCAGCAGTGACTCGGGGACAGGGGAAATCTATGGCTACACCTTC.

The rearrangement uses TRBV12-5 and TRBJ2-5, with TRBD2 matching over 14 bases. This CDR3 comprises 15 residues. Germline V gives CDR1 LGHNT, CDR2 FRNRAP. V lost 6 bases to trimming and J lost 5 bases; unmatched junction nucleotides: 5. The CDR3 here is CASGLGLAGAETQYF. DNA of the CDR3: TGTGCTAGTGGCCTGGGACTAGCGGGAGCGGAGACCCAGTACTTC.

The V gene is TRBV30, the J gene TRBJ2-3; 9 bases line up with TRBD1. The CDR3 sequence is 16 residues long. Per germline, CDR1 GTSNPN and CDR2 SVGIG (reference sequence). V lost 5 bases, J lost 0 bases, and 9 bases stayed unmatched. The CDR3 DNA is TGTGCCTGGGTCTCCCCCGGGACAGGGAGCACAGATACGCAGTATTTT. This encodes CAWVSPGTGSTDTQYF.

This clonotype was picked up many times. CDR3 nucleotide sequence: TGTGCCAGCAGCGTGGCCAAGACTAACTATGGCTACACCTTC. It encodes CASSVAKTNYGYTF. This rearrangement joins TRBV11-2 to TRBJ1-2; no clear D gene. The V end lost 5 bases, the J end lost 0 bases, and 10 bases lay between the germline ends. The V gene's germline CDR1 is SGHAT and CDR2 FQNNGV. CDR3 size: 14 residues.

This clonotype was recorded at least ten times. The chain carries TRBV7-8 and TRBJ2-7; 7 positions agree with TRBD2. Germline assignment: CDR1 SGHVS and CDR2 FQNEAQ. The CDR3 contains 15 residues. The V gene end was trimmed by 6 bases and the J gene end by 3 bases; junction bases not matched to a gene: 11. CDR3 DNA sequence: TGTGCCAGCAGTCTAGAGCGGGATAGCTTCTACGAGCAGTACTTC. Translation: CASSLERDSFYEQYF.

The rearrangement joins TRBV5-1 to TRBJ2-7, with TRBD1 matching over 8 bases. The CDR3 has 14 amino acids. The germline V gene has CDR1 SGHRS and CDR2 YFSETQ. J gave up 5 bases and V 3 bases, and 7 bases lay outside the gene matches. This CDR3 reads CASSSRPGGNEQYF. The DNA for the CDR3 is TGCGCCAGCAGCTCCCGTCCAGGGGGCAACGAGCAGTACTTC. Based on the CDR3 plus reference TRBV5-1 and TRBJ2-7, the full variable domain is KAGVTQTPRYLIKTRGQQVTLSCSPISGHRSVSWYQQTPGQGLQFLFEYFSETQRNKGNFPGRFSGRQFSNSRSEMNVSTLELGDSALYLCASSSRPGGNEQYFGPGTRLTVT.

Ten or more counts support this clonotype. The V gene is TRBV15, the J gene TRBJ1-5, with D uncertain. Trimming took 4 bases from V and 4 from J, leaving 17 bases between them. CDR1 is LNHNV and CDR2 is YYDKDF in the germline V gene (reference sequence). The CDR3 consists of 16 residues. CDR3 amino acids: CATSTISHALNQPQHF. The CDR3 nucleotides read TGTGCCACCAGCACTATAAGCCATGCTTTAAATCAGCCCCAGCATTTT.

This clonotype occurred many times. The chain's CDR3 is CASSLGNRVYNEQFF. DNA of the CDR3: TGTGCCAGCAGCTTAGGAAACAGAGTCTACAATGAGCAGTTCTTC. The V call is TRBV7-8, the J call TRBJ2-1; D call uncertain. This CDR3 has 15 residues. Germline CDR1 reads SGHVS; CDR2 reads FQNEAQ. V lost 1 base, J lost 3 bases, and 10 bases lay in between.

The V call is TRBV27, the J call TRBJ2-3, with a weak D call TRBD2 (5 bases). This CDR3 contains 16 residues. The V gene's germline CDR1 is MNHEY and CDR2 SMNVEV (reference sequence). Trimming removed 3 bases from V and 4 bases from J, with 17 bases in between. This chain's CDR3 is CASSFVGEIDADTQYF. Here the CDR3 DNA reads TGTGCCAGCAGTTTCGTTGGGGAGATAGATGCAGATACGCAGTATTTT.

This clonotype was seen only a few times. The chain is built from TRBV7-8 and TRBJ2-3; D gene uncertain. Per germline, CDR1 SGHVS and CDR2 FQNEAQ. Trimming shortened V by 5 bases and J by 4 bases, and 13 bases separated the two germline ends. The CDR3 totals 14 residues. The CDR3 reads CASSPTLWPDTQYF. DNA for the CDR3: TGTGCCAGCAGCCCGACACTATGGCCAGATACGCAGTATTTT.

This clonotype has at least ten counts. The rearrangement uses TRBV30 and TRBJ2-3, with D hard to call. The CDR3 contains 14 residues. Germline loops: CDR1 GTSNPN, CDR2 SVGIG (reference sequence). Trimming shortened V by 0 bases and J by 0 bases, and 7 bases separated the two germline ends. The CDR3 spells CAWSVRLSTDTQYF. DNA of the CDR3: TGTGCCTGGAGTGTACGCCTTAGCACAGATACGCAGTATTTT.

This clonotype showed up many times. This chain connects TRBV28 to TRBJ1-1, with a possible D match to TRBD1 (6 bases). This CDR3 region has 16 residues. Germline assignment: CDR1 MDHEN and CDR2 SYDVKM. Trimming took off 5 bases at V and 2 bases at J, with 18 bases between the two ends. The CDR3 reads CASSPFQGPLNTEAFF. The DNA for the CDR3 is TGTGCCAGCAGTCCGTTTCAGGGGCCCCTCAACACTGAAGCTTTCTTT.

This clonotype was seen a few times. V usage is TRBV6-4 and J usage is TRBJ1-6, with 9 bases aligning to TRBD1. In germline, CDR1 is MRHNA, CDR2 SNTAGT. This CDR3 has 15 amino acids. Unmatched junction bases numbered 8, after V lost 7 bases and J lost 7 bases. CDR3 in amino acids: CASKEQGAGNSPLHF. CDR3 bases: TGTGCCAGCAAGGAACAGGGGGCCGGAAATTCACCCCTCCACTTT.

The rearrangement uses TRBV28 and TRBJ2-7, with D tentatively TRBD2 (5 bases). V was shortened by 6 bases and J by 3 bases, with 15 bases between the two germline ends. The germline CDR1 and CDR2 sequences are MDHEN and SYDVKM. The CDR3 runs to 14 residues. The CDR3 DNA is TGTGCCAGCAGCCGAGGGCAAGAGGGCTACGAGCAGTACTTC. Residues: CASSRGQEGYEQYF.

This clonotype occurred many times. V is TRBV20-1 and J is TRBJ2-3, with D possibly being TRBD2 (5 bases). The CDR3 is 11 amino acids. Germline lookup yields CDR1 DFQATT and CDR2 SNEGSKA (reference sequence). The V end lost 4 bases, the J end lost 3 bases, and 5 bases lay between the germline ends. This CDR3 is CSATGTDTQYF. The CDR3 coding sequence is TGCAGTGCTACGGGGACAGATACGCAGTATTTT.

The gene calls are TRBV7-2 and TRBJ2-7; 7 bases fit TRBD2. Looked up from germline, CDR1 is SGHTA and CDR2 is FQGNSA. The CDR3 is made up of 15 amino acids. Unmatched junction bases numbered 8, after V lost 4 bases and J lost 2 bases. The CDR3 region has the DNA TGTGCCAGCAGCTACATAGCGGGCCCGACCTACGAGCAGTACTTC. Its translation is CASSYIAGPTYEQYF.

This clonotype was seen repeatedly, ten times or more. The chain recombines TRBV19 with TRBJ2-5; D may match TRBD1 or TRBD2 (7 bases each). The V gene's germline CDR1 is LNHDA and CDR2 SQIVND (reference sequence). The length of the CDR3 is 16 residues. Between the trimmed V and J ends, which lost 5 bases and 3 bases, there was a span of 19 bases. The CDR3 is CASSPHRGGGEETQYF. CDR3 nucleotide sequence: TGTGCCAGTAGTCCCCACAGGGGAGGGGGCGAAGAGACCCAGTACTTC.